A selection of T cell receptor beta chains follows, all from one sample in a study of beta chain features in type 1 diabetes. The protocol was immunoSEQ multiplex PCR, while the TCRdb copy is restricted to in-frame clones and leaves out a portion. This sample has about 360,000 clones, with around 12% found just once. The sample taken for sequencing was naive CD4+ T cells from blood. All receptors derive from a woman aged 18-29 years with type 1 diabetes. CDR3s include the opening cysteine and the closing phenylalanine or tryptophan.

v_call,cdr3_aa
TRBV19,CASSYTSLAKNIQYF
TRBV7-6,CASSMGSGISNQPQHF
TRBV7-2,CASSLGGTVEAFF
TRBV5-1,CASSLGLAGTEQYF
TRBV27,CASSPAPTSFSYNEQFF
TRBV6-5,CASSPGGTNTEAFF
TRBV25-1,CASSGQPSYEQYF
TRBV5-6,CASSWGVSYEQYF
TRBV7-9,CASSLDPGTGSYNEQFF
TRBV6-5,CASRFYTPGDGYTF